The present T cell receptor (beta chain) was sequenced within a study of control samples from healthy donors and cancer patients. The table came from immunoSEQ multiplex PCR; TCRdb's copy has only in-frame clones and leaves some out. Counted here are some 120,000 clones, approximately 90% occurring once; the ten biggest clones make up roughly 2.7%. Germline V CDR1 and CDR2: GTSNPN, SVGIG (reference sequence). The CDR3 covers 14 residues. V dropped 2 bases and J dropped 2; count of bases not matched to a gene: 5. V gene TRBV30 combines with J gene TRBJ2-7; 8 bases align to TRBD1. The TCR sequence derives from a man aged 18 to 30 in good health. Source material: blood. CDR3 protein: CAWSLDRVPYEQYF. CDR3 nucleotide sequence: TGTGCCTGGAGTCTGGACAGGGTCCCCTACGAGCAGTACTTC.